Listed below are T cell receptor beta chains from one sample, sequenced in a study of vaccination effects on CD4 cells after COVID-19. Generated by immunoSEQ multiplex PCR, the TCRdb table keeps only in-frame clones and is missing some. This sample carries tens of thousands of clones, 80% of them seen once, and the ten largest clones take 10% to 15%. Their target antigens are unknown. The specimen comprised CD4+ T cells from PBMCs cultured with SARS-CoV-2 spike peptides, sampled before COVID-19 vaccination. The receptors stem from a human donor who received a COVID-19 vaccine. The CDR3 runs from the conserved cysteine through the conserved F or W. D genes are given only for firm matches. Not every row has a clone size; where given, it reads once, few, many or a size class.

TRBV10-3	.	TRBJ2-5	.	CAISESMSTWRQELGETQYF	TGTGCCATCAGTGAGTCGATGAGTACTTGGCGTCAGGAACTCGGAGAGACCCAGTACTTC
TRBV2	.	TRBJ2-2	TRBD2	CASRKLAVTGELFF	TGTGCCAGCCGTAAGCTAGCGGTCACCGGGGAGCTGTTTTTT
TRBV4-3	.	TRBJ2-5	TRBD2	CASSQEFGGAETQYF	TGCGCCAGCAGCCAAGAATTCGGGGGGGCGGAGACCCAGTACTTC
TRBV6-6	few	TRBJ2-5	TRBD2	CASSYGGVRQETQYF	TGTGCCAGCAGTTACGGGGGGGTCAGACAAGAGACCCAGTACTTC
TRBV6-5	.	TRBJ1-1	.	CASSYRAGLKPEAFF	TGTGCCAGCAGTTACCGGGCAGGGCTTAAGCCTGAAGCTTTCTTT
TRBV4-1	.	TRBJ2-5	.	CASSQTPSPGETQYF	TGCGCCAGCAGCCAAACGCCTAGCCCTGGGGAGACCCAGTACTTC
TRBV30	.	TRBJ1-1	.	CAWSGSVNTEAFF	TGTGCCTGGAGTGGATCGGTGAACACTGAAGCTTTCTTT
TRBV5-4	.	TRBJ1-2	.	CASSLDRNYGYTF	TGTGCCAGCAGCTTGGACAGGAACTATGGCTACACCTTC
TRBV7-2	once	TRBJ1-5	.	CASSQDVNQPQHF	TGTGCCAGCAGTCAGGATGTTAATCAGCCCCAGCATTTT
TRBV12-5	.	TRBJ2-1	TRBD1	CASGSGDRGGYNEQFF	TGTGCTAGTGGTTCGGGGGACAGGGGAGGATACAATGAGCAGTTCTTC
TRBV5-1	.	TRBJ2-1	.	CASSFDGNEQFF	TGCGCCAGCAGCTTTGACGGCAATGAGCAGTTCTTC
TRBV10-3	.	TRBJ1-1	TRBD1	CAITGQQNTEAFF	TGTGCCATCACGGGACAGCAGAACACTGAAGCTTTCTTT
TRBV19	.	TRBJ2-3	.	CASSSSGTAGYTDTQYF	TGTGCCAGTAGTTCTTCCGGGACAGCGGGGTACACAGATACGCAGTATTTT
TRBV7-2	.	TRBJ2-2	.	CASSLARQGRTGELFF	TGTGCCAGCAGCTTAGCGCGGCAGGGAAGGACCGGGGAGCTGTTTTTT
TRBV18	.	TRBJ1-3	.	CASSQDGISGNTIYF	TGTGCCAGCTCACAAGACGGAATATCTGGAAACACCATATATTTT
TRBV25-1	.	TRBJ1-1	TRBD1	CASRRGQGKAFF	TGTGCCAGCAGGAGGGGACAGGGAAAAGCTTTCTTT
TRBV24-1	.	TRBJ2-5	.	CATSDPAAGGTGQETQYF	TGTGCCACCAGTGACCCGGCGGCAGGGGGGACCGGACAAGAGACCCAGTACTTC
TRBV19	few	TRBJ1-4	.	CASSMWGSDEKLFF	TGTGCCAGTAGTATGTGGGGGAGTGATGAAAAACTGTTTTTT
TRBV25-1	few	TRBJ1-6	.	CASSDPRFGSPLHF	TGTGCCAGCAGTGATCCCCGATTCGGATCACCCCTCCACTTT
TRBV7-9	once	TRBJ2-5	.	CASSLSPAPRETQYF	TGTGCCAGCAGCTTATCCCCAGCCCCCAGGGAGACCCAGTACTTC
TRBV18	.	TRBJ1-2	.	CASSPRTASGYTF	TGTGCCAGCTCACCAAGGACGGCATCAGGCTACACCTTC
TRBV5-1	.	TRBJ1-3	.	CASSLEGAGLDSGNTIYF	TGCGCCAGCAGCTTGGAGGGAGCAGGACTGGACTCTGGAAACACCATATATTTT
TRBV18	.	TRBJ2-3	.	CASSPKVIDTQYF	TGTGCCAGCTCACCTAAGGTAATAGATACGCAGTATTTT
TRBV5-1	.	TRBJ1-1	.	CASSWETGGTTEAFF	TGCGCCAGCAGCTGGGAGACAGGAGGGACCACTGAAGCTTTCTTT
TRBV5-1	.	TRBJ1-2	TRBD1	CASSTDRGDYGYTF	TGCGCCAGCAGCACGGACAGGGGAGACTATGGCTACACCTTC
TRBV5-1	.	TRBJ1-1	.	CASSLAGNTEAFF	TGCGCCAGCAGCTTGGCCGGGAACACTGAAGCTTTCTTT
TRBV7-3	.	TRBJ2-1	TRBD2	CASSLAQVGGGYEQFF	TGTGCCAGCAGCTTAGCGCAAGTGGGCGGGGGGTATGAGCAGTTCTTC
TRBV19	.	TRBJ2-5	.	CASSMRVQETQYF	TGTGCCAGTAGTATGCGGGTCCAAGAGACCCAGTACTTC
TRBV19	.	TRBJ1-2	.	CASSKGTRHSGAYGYTF	TGTGCCAGTAGTAAGGGGACAAGACACTCTGGTGCCTATGGCTACACCTTC
TRBV9	.	TRBJ1-4	.	CASSVGALNEKLFF	TGTGCCAGCAGCGTAGGGGCGCTCAATGAAAAACTGTTTTTT
TRBV15	.	TRBJ1-2	.	CATSRDQRGYTF	TGTGCCACCAGCAGAGATCAGAGGGGCTACACCTTC
TRBV19	.	TRBJ2-3	TRBD2	CASSIKLSGLAGFSTDTQYF	TGTGCCAGTAGTATTAAGTTAAGTGGGCTAGCGGGTTTTAGCACAGATACGCAGTATTTT
TRBV3-1/TRBV3-2	.	TRBJ2-2	.	CASTQGGLHTGELFF	TGTGCCAGCACCCAGGGGGGCTTACACACCGGGGAGCTGTTTTTT
TRBV9	.	TRBJ2-3	.	CASSDPPGAGPSTDTQYF	TGTGCCAGCAGCGACCCCCCTGGAGCCGGGCCTAGCACAGATACGCAGTATTTT
TRBV7-8	.	TRBJ2-2	.	CASSLVRNTGELFF	TGTGCCAGCAGCTTAGTGAGGAACACCGGGGAGCTGTTTTTT
TRBV14	.	TRBJ2-1	.	CASSQDLGLGGYNEQFF	TGTGCCAGCAGCCAAGATTTGGGGCTCGGGGGCTACAATGAGCAGTTCTTC
TRBV6-5	.	TRBJ1-4	.	CASSYGTDATNEKLFF	TGTGCCAGCAGTTACGGCACGGATGCAACTAATGAAAAACTGTTTTTT
TRBV5-1	.	TRBJ2-4	.	CASSSRPQGEDIQYF	TGCGCCAGCAGCTCCCGTCCCCAGGGGGAGGACATTCAGTACTTC
TRBV4-2	.	TRBJ1-2	TRBD1	CASSQDLRQGARGYTF	TGTGCCAGCAGCCAAGATCTGAGACAGGGGGCGAGGGGCTACACCTTC
TRBV24-1	.	TRBJ2-3	TRBD1	CATSERTGETDTQYF	TGTGCCACCAGTGAACGGACAGGGGAAACAGATACGCAGTATTTT
TRBV10-3	.	TRBJ2-3	TRBD2	CAISDGGGTDTQYF	TGTGCCATCAGTGACGGCGGGGGGACAGATACGCAGTATTTT
TRBV28	.	TRBJ1-2	TRBD1	CASSPLGGQGGYGYTF	TGTGCCAGCAGTCCCCTGGGGGGACAGGGGGGCTATGGCTACACCTTC
TRBV10-3	.	TRBJ2-5	TRBD1	CAISAPGQKETQYF	TGTGCCATATCCGCTCCGGGACAGAAAGAGACCCAGTACTTC
TRBV5-4	.	TRBJ1-1	.	CASSRAWGASGNTEAFF	TGTGCCAGCAGTCGTGCTTGGGGTGCGTCGGGGAACACTGAAGCTTTCTTT
TRBV30	.	TRBJ1-2	.	CAWSGENLYGYTF	TGTGCCTGGAGTGGTGAAAACCTATATGGCTACACCTTC
TRBV14	.	TRBJ2-5	.	CASSQDSGFVETQYF	TGTGCCAGCAGCCAAGACTCTGGGTTCGTGGAGACCCAGTACTTC
TRBV6-2/TRBV6-3	.	TRBJ1-1	.	CASSTGTTEAFF	TGTGCCAGCAGCACCGGGACAACTGAAGCTTTCTTT
TRBV3-1/TRBV3-2	once	TRBJ2-3	.	CASSQDSGGTDTQYF	TGTGCCAGCAGCCAAGACTCCGGGGGCACAGATACGCAGTATTTT
TRBV27	.	TRBJ2-1	TRBD2	CASSLYLGLAGDEQFF	TGTGCCAGCAGTTTATACCTGGGACTAGCGGGGGATGAGCAGTTCTTC
TRBV10-3	.	TRBJ2-5	.	CAISDAGVDQETQYF	TGTGCCATCAGTGACGCCGGGGTCGATCAAGAGACCCAGTACTTC
TRBV28	.	TRBJ1-5	TRBD1	CASRAGGTKPQHF	TGTGCCAGCAGAGCAGGGGGCACTAAGCCCCAGCATTTT
TRBV30	.	TRBJ1-5	.	CAWKIGGSNQPQHF	TGTGCCTGGAAAATAGGGGGTAGCAATCAGCCCCAGCATTTT
TRBV12-3/TRBV12-4	.	TRBJ2-3	TRBD2	CASSLWGRVQYF	TGTGCCAGCAGTTTATGGGGGAGGGTGCAGTATTTT
TRBV7-9	.	TRBJ1-5	.	CASSRAGADYSNQPQHF	TGTGCCAGCAGCCGAGCTGGTGCAGATTATAGCAATCAGCCCCAGCATTTT
TRBV18	.	TRBJ1-1	TRBD1	CASSQGQGLTEAFF	TGTGCCAGCTCACAGGGACAGGGCCTCACTGAAGCTTTCTTT
TRBV6-5	.	TRBJ2-1	.	CASSPRLYHNEQFF	TGTGCCAGCAGCCCAAGACTATACCACAATGAGCAGTTCTTC
TRBV5-1	.	TRBJ2-1	TRBD2	CASSSPGTRYNEQFF	TGCGCCAGCAGCTCCCCCGGGACTAGATACAATGAGCAGTTCTTC
TRBV28	.	TRBJ1-4	TRBD1	CASSTGGSDEKLFF	TGTGCCAGCAGCACAGGGGGCTCGGATGAAAAACTGTTTTTT
TRBV3-1/TRBV3-2	.	TRBJ2-5	TRBD1	CASSQDSGTGGETQYF	TGTGCCAGCAGCCAAGATTCCGGGACAGGGGGCGAGACCCAGTACTTC
TRBV5-1	.	TRBJ1-6	.	CASSFGQLNSPLHF	TGCGCCAGCAGCTTCGGACAGCTTAATTCACCCCTCCACTTT